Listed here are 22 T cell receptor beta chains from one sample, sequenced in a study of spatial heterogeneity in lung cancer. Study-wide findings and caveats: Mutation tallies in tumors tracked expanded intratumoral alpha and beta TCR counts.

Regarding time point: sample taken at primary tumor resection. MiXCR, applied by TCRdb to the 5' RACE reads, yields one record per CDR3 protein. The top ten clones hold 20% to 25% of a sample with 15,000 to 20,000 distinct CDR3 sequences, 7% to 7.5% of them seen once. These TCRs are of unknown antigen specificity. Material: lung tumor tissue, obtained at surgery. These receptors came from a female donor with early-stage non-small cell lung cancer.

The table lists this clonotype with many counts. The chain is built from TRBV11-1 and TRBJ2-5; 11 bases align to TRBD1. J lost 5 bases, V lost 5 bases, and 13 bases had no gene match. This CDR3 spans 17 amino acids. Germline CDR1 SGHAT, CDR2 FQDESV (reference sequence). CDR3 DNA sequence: TGTGCCAGCAGCACCGGACAGGGGGCTAGTCTGGCGGAGACCCAGTACTTC. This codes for CASSTGQGASLAETQYF.

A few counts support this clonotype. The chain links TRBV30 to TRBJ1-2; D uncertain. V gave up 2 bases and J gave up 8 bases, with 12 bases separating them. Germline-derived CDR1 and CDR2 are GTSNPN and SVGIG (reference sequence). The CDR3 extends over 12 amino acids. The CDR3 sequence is CAWSSDMRGYTF. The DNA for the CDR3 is TGTGCCTGGAGTTCTGATATGAGAGGCTACACCTTC.

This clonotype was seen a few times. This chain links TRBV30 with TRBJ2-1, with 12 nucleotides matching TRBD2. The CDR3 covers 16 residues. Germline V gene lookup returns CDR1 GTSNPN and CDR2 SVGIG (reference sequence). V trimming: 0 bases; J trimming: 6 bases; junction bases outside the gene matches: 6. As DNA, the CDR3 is TGTGCCTGGAGTGTACTATCTAGCGGGGGGGCCAATGAGCAGTTCTTC. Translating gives CAWSVLSSGGANEQFF.

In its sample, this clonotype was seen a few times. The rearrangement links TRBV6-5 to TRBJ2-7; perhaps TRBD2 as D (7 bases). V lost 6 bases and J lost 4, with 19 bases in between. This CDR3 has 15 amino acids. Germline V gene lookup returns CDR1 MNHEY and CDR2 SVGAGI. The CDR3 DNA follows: TGTGCCAGCAGCCCTAGCGGAGGGGGGGGTTACGAGCAGTACTTC. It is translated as CASSPSGGGGYEQYF.

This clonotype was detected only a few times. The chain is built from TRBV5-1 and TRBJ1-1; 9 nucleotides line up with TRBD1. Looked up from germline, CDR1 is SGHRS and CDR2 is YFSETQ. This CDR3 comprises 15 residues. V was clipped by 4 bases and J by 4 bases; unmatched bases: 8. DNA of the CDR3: TGCGCCAGCAGCCCCCGGACAGGGGCGGGCACTGAAGCTTTCTTT. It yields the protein CASSPRTGAGTEAFF.

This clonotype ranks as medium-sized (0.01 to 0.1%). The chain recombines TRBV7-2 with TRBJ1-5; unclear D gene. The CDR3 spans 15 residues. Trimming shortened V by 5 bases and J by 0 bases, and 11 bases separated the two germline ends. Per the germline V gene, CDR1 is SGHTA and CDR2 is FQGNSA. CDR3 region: CASSRVANSNQPQHF. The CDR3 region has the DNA TGTGCCAGCAGCCGGGTCGCCAATAGCAATCAGCCCCAGCATTTT.

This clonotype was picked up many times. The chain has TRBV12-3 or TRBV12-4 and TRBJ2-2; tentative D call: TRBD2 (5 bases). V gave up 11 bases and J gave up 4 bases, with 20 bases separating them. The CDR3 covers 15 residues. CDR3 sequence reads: CASRTGKDFTGELFF. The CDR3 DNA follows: TGTGCCTCCCGGACTGGGAAAGACTTCACCGGGGAGCTGTTTTTT.

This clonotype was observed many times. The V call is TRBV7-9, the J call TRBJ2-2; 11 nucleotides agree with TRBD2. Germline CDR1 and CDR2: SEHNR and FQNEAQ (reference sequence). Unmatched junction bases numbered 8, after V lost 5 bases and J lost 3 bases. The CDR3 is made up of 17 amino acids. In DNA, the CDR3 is TGTGCCAGCAGCCCCACTAGCGGGAGAAAAGACACCGGGGAGCTGTTTTTT. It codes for CASSPTSGRKDTGELFF.

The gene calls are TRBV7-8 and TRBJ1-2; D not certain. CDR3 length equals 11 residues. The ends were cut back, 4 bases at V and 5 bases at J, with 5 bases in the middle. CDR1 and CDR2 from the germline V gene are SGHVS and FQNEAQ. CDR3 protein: CASSSEYGYTF. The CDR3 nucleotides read TGTGCCAGCAGCTCCGAGTATGGCTACACCTTC.

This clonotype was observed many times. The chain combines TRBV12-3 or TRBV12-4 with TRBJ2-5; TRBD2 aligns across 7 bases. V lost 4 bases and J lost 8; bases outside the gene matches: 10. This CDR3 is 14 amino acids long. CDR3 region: CASSSATSRETQYF. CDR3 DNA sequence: TGTGCCAGCAGTTCCGCGACTAGCCGGGAAACCCAGTACTTC.

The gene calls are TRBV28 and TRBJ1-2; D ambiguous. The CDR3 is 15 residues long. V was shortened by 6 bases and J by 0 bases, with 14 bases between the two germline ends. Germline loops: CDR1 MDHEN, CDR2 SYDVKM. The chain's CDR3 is CASSQLPLTNYGYTF. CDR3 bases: TGTGCCAGCAGCCAACTACCATTGACTAACTATGGCTACACCTTC.

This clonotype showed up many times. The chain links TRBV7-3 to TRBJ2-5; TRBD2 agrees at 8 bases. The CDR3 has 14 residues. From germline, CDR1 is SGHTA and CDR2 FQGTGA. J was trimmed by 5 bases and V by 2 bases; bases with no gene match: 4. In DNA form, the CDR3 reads TGTGCCAGCAGCTTAGCGGGGGGAAGGGAGACCCAGTACTTC. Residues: CASSLAGGRETQYF.

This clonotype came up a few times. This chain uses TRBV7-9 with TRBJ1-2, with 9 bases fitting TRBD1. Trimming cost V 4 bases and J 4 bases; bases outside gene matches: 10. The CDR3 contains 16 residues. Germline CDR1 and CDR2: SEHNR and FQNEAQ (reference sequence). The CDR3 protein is CASSSGTGIGGYGYTF. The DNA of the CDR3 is TGTGCCAGCAGCTCCGGGACAGGGATCGGGGGCTATGGCTACACCTTC.

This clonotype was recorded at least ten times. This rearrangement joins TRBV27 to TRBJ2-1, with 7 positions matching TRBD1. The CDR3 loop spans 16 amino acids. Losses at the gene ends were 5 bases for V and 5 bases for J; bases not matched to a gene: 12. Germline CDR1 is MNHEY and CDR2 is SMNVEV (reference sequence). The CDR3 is CASSPDTGVLDNEQFF. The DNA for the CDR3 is TGTGCCAGCAGTCCAGACACAGGGGTATTGGACAATGAGCAGTTCTTC.

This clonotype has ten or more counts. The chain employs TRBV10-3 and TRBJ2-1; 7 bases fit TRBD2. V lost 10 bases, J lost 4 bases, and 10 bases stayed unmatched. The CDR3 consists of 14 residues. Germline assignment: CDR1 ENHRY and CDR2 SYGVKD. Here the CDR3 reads CATTGGDTYNEQFF. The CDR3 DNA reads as TGTGCCACGACGGGGGGTGACACTTACAATGAGCAGTTCTTC.

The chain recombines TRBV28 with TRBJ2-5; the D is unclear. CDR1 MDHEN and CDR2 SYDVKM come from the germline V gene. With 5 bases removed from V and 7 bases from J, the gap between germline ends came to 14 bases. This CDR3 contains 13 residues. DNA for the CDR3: TGTGCCAGCAGTACCCGTCCCCTCGTGACCCAGTACTTC. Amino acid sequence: CASSTRPLVTQYF.

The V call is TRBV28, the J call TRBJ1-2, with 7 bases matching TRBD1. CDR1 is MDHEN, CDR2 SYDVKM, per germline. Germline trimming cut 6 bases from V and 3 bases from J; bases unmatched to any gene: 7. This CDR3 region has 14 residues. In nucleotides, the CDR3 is TGTGCCAGCAGCCCAACAGGGGTATACTATGGCTACACCTTC. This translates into CASSPTGVYYGYTF.

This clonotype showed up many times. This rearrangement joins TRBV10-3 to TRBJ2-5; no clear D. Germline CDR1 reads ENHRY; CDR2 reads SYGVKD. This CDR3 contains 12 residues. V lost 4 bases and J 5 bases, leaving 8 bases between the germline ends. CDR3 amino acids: CAISAAKETQYF. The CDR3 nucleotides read TGTGCCATCAGTGCGGCCAAGGAGACCCAGTACTTC.

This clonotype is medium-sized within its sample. The CDR3 sequence: CASSLGTRTEAFF. DNA of the CDR3: TGTGCCAGCAGCTTAGGAACGAGGACTGAAGCTTTCTTT. The V gene is TRBV7-2, the J gene TRBJ1-1; D is unresolved. V dropped 1 base and J dropped 5 bases, with 8 bases sitting between them. Per the germline V gene, CDR1 is SGHTA and CDR2 is FQGNSA. This CDR3 region has 13 residues.

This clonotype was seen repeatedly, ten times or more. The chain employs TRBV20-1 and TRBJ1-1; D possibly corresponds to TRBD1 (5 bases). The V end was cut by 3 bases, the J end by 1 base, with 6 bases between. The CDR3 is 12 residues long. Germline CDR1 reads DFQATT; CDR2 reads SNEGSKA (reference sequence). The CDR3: CSASQGNTEAFF. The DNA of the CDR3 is TGCAGTGCTAGCCAGGGGAACACTGAAGCTTTCTTT.

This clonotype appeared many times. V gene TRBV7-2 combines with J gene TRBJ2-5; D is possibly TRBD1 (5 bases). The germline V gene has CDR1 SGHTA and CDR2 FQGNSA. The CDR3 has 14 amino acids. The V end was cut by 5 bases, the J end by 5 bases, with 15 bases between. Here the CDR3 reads CASSTVGVGETQYF. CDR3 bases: TGTGCCAGCAGCACCGTAGGGGTTGGGGAGACCCAGTACTTC.

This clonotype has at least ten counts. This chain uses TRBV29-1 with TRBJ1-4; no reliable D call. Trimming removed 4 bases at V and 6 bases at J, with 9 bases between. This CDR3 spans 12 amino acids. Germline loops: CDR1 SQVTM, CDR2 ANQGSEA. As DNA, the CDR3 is TGCAGCGTTGTTGGAGTTGATGAAAAACTGTTTTTT. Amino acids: CSVVGVDEKLFF.